Presented here are 3 T cell receptor beta chains from one specimen sequenced in a study of molecular identifiers for immune sequencing clone quantification. A single record per CDR3 protein comes from TCRdb applying MiXCR to the PCR reads. The data contain more than 450,000 distinct CDR3 sequences, about a fifth of them seen just once; the ten biggest clones take up 0.7% to 1%. Sequencing used naive CD8+ T cells from blood, with Jurkat cell RNA spiked in. Indicated subset: FACS-sorted CD8+CD4-CCR7+CD45RA+ naive T cells. The receptors shown here come from a human donor in good health. Some libraries in this study had Jurkat cell RNA spiked in.

Many counts were recorded for this clonotype. The CDR3 is CSVQTGDSYGYTF. CDR3 DNA sequence: TGCAGCGTTCAGACAGGGGATAGCTATGGCTACACCTTC. The J gene is TRBJ1-2, the V gene TRBV29-1; 8 nucleotides line up with TRBD1. There are 13 residues in the CDR3. Germline CDR1 is SQVTM and CDR2 is ANQGSEA. V was clipped by 5 bases and J by 4 bases; unmatched bases: 6.

A few counts support this clonotype. The CDR3, as DNA: TGCGCCAGCAGCCAAGATTTCAGGAGACTAGCTCTCTCTGGGGCCAACGTCCTGACTTTC. Translation gives CASSQDFRRLALSGANVLTF. The chain combines TRBV4-3 with TRBJ2-6; TRBD2 matches at 7 bases. The CDR3 has 20 residues. Germline assignment: CDR1 LGHNA and CDR2 YSLEER. V was clipped by 0 bases and J by 0 bases; unmatched bases: 11.

This clonotype was seen a few times. The V and J genes are TRBV20-1 and TRBJ2-7, with 12 bases lining up with TRBD1. This CDR3 spans 14 amino acids. The V segment lost 0 bases and the J segment 6 bases; nucleotides outside the gene matches: 3. Germline CDR1 is DFQATT and CDR2 is SNEGSKA (reference sequence). CDR3 region: CSARDRDRGLEQYF. The CDR3 DNA follows: TGCAGTGCTAGAGACCGGGACAGGGGGCTCGAGCAGTACTTC.